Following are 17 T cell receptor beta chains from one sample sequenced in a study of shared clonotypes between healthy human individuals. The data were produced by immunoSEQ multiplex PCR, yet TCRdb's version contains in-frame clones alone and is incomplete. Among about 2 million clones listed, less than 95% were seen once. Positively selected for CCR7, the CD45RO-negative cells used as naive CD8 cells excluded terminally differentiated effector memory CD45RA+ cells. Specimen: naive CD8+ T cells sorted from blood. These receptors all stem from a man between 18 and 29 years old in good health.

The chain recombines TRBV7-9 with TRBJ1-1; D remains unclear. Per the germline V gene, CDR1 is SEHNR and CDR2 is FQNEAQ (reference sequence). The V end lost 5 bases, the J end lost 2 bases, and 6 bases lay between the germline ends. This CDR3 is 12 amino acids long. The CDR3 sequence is CASSLYNTEAFF. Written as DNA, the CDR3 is TGTGCCAGCAGCCTTTACAACACTGAAGCTTTCTTT. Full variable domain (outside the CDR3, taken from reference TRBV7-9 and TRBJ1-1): DTGVSQNPRHKITKRGQNVTFRCDPISEHNRLYWYRQTLGQGPEFLTYFQNEAQLEKSRLLSDRFSAERPKGSFSTLEIQRTEQGDSAMYLCASSLYNTEAFFGQGTRLTVV.

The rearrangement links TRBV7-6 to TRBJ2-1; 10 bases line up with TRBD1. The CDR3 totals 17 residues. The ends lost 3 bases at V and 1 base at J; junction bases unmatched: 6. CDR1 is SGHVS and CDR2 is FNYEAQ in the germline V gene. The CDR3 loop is CASSFPTDRGSYNEQFF. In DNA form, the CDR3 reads TGTGCCAGCAGCTTCCCCACGGACAGGGGGTCCTACAATGAGCAGTTCTTC.

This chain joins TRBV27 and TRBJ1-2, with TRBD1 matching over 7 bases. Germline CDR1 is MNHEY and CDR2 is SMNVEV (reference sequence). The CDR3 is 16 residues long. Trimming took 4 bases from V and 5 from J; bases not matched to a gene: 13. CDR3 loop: CASSSVRGQMIYGYTF. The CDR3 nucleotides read TGTGCCAGCAGTTCGGTCAGGGGACAGATGATATATGGCTACACCTTC.

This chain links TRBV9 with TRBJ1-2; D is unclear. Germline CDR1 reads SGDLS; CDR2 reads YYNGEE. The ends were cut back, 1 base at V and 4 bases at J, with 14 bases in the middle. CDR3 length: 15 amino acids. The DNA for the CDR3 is TGTGCCAGCAGCGTACTTTCGGGGTCTAGCTATGGCTACACCTTC. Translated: CASSVLSGSSYGYTF.

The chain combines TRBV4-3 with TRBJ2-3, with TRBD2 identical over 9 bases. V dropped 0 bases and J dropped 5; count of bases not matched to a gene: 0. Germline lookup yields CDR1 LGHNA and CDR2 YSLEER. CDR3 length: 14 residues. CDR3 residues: CASSQELAGDTQYF. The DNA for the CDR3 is TGCGCCAGCAGCCAAGAACTAGCGGGAGATACGCAGTATTTT.

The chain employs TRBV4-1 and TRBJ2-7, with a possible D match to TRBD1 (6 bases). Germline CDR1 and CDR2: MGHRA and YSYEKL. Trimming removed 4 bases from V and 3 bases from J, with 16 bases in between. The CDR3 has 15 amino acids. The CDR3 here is CASSPFPGQNYEQYF. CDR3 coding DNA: TGCGCCAGCAGCCCCTTCCCGGGACAAAACTACGAGCAGTACTTC.

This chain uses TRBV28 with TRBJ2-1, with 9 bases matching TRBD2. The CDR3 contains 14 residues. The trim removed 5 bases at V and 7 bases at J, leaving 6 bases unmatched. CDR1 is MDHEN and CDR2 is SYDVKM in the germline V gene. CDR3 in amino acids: CASSRSGGTNEQFF. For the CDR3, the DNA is TGTGCCAGCAGTCGTAGCGGGGGAACTAATGAGCAGTTCTTC.

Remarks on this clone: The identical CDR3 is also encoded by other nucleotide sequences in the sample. CDR3 in DNA: TGTGCCAGCAGTCGACAGGGGCCCTACAATGAGCAGTTCTTC. It translates to CASSRQGPYNEQFF. The chain employs TRBV27 and TRBJ2-1; TRBD1 matches at 8 bases. The CDR3 runs 14 residues. The V gene's germline CDR1 is MNHEY and CDR2 SMNVEV (reference sequence). The J segment lost 2 bases and the V segment lost 5 bases, leaving 2 bases of the junction unmatched.

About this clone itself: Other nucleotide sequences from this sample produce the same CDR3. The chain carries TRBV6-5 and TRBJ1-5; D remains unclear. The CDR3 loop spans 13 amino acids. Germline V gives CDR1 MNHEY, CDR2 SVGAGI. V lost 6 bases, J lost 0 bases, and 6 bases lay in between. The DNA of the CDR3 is TGTGCCAGCAGCCCTAATAGCAATCAGCCCCAGCATTTT. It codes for CASSPNSNQPQHF.

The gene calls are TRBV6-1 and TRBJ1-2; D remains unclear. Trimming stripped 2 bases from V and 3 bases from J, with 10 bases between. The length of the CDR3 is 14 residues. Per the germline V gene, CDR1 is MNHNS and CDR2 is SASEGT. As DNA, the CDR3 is TGTGCCAGCAGTGAACTTGACACGCACTATGGCTACACCTTC. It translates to CASSELDTHYGYTF.

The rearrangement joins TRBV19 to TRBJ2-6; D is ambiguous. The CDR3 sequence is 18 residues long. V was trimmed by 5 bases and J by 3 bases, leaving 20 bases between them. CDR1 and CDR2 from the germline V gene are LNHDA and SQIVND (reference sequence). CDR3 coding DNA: TGTGCCAGTAGTCCTTTGGCAGACCGACCCTTTGGGGCCAACGTCCTGACTTTC. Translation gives CASSPLADRPFGANVLTF.

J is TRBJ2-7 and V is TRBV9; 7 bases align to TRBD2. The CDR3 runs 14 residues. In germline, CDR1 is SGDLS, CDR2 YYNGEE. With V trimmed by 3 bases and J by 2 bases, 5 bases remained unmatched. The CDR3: CASSAGGETYEQYF. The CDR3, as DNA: TGTGCCAGCAGCGCGGGGGGAGAGACCTACGAGCAGTACTTC.

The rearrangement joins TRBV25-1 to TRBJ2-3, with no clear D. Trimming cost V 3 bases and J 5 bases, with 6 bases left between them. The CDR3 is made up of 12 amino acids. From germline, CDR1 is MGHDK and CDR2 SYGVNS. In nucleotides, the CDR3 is TGTGCCAGCAGTGACACGGGAGATACGCAGTATTTT. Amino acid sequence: CASSDTGDTQYF.

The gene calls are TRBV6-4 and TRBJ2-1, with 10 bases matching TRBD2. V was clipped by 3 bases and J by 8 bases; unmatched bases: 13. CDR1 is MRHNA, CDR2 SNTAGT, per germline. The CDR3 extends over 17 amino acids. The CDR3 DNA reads TGTGCCAGCAGTGAATCGGCTAGCGGGAGTAGTGCGGATGAGCAGTTCTTC. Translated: CASSESASGSSADEQFF.

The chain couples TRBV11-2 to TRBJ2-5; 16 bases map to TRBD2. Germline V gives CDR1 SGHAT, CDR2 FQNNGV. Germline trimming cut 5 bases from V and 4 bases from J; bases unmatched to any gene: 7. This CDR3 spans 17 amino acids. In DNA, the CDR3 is TGTGCCAGCAGCCCGGGGACTAGCGGGAGGGATCTAGAGACCCAGTACTTC. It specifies CASSPGTSGRDLETQYF.

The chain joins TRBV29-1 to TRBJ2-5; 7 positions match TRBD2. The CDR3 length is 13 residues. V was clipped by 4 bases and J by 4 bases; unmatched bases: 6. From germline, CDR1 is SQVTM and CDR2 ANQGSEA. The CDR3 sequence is CSVVAGVSETQYF. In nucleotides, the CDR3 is TGCAGCGTTGTTGCGGGAGTATCAGAGACCCAGTACTTC.

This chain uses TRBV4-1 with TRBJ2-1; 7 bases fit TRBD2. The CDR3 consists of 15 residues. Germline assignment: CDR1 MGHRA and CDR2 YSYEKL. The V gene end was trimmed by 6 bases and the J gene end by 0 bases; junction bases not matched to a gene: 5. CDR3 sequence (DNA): TGCGCCAGCAGTCTGACTAGCAGCTCCTACAATGAGCAGTTCTTC. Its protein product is CASSLTSSSYNEQFF.